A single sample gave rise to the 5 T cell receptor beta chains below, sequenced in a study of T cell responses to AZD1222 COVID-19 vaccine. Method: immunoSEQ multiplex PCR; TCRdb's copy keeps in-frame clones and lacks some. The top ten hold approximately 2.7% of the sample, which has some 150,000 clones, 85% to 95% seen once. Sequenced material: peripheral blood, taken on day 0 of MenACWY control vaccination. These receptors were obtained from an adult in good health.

This CDR3 reads CASHRGKPHEQFF. CDR3 coding DNA: TGTGCCTCCCACAGGGGAAAACCTCATGAGCAGTTCTTC. The chain is built from TRBV30 and TRBJ2-1, with TRBD1 matching over 7 bases. V lost 7 bases to trimming and J lost 8 bases; unmatched junction nucleotides: 11. This CDR3 is built from 13 residues. Germline V CDR1 and CDR2: GTSNPN, SVGIG (reference sequence).

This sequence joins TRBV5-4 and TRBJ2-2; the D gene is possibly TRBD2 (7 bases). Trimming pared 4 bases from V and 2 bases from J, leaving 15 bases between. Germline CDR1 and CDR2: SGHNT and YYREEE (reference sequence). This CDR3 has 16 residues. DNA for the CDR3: TGTGCCAGCAGCCGGGGGGCGGGACCCAACACCGGGGAGCTGTTTTTT. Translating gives CASSRGAGPNTGELFF.

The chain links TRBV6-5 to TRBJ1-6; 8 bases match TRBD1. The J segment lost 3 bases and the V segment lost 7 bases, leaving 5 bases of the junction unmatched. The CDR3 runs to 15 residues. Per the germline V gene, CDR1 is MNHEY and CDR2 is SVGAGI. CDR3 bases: TGTGCCAGCACTCGGACAGGGCACTATAATTCACCCCTCCACTTT. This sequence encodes CASTRTGHYNSPLHF.

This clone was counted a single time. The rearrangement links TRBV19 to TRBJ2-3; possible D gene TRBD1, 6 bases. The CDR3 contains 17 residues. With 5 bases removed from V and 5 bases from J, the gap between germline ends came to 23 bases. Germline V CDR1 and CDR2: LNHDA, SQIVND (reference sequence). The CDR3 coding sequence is TGTGCCAGTAGTGCCCCGAGACAGGCTGAGCAGGGAGATACGCAGTATTTT. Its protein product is CASSAPRQAEQGDTQYF. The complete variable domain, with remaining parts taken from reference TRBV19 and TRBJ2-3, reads DGGITQSPKYLFRKEGQNVTLSCEQNLNHDAMYWYRQDPGQGLRLIYYSQIVNDFQKGDIAEGYSVSREKKESFPLTVTSAQKNPTAFYLCASSAPRQAEQGDTQYFGPGTRLTVL.

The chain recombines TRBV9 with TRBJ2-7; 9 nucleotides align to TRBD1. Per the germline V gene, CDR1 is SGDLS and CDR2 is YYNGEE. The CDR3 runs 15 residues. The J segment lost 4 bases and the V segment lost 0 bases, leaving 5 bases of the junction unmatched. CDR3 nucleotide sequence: TGTGCCAGCAGCGTAGGGTGGACAGGGGCTTACGAGCAGTACTTC. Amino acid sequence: CASSVGWTGAYEQYF.